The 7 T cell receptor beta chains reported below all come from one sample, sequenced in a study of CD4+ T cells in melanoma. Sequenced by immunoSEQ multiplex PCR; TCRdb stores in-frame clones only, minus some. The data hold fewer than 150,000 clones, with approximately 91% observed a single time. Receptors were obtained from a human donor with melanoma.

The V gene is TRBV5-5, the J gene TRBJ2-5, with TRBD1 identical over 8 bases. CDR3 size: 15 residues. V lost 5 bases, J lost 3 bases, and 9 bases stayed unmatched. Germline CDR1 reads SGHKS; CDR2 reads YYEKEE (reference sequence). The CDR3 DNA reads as TGTGCCAGCAGGCCAGAGGGACAGGTAAAAGAGACCCAGTACTTC. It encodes CASRPEGQVKETQYF.

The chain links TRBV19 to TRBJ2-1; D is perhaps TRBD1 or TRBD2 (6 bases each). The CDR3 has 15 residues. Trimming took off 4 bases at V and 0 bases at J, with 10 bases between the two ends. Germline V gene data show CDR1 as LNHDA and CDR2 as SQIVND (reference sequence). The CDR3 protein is CASSRGGISYNEQFF. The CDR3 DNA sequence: TGTGCCAGTAGTAGAGGGGGGATCTCCTACAATGAGCAGTTCTTC.

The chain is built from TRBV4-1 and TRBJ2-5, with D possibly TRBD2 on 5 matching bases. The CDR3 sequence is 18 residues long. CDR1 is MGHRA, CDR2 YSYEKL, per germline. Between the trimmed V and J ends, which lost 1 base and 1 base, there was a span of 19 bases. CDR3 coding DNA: TGCGCCAGCAGCCAAGTCCCCCCGCGTGCGAGCGGCCAAGAGACCCAGTACTTC. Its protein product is CASSQVPPRASGQETQYF.

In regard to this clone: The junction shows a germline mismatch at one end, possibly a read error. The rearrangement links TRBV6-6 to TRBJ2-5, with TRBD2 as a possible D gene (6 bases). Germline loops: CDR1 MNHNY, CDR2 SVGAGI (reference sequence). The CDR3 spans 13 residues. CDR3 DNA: TGCAGCTCGACCGGGAGCGGCCAAGAGACCCAGTACTTC. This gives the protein CSSTGSGQETQYF.

The CDR3 here is CASSDPTLYEQYF. DNA for the CDR3: TGTGCCAGCAGTGACCCGACACTGTACGAGCAGTACTTC. This chain links TRBV2 with TRBJ2-7; no firm D call. This CDR3 contains 13 residues. The germline CDR1 and CDR2 sequences are SNHLY and FYNNEI. V gave up 3 bases and J gave up 4 bases, with 10 bases separating them. Supplemented by reference TRBV2 and TRBJ2-7, the full variable domain reads EPEVTQTPSHQVTQMGQEVILRCVPISNHLYFYWYRQILGQKVEFLVSFYNNEISEKSEIFDDQFSVERPDGSNFTLKIRSTKLEDSAMYFCASSDPTLYEQYFGPGTRLTVT.

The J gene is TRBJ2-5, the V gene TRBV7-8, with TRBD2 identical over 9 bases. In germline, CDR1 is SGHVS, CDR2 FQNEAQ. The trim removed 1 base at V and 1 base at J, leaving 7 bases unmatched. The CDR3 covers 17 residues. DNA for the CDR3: TGTGCCAGCAGCTTAGAGGCACTAGCGGGTTTCCAAGAGACCCAGTACTTC. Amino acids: CASSLEALAGFQETQYF.

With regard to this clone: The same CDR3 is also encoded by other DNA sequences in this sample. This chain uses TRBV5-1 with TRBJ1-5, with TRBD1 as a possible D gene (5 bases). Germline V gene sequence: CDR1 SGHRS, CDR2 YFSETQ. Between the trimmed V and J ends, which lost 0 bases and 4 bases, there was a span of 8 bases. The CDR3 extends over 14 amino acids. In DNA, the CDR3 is TGCGCCAGCAGCTTGGGCGGGGGTAATCAGCCCCAGCATTTT. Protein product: CASSLGGGNQPQHF. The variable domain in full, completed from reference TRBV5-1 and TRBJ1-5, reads KAGVTQTPRYLIKTRGQQVTLSCSPISGHRSVSWYQQTPGQGLQFLFEYFSETQRNKGNFPGRFSGRQFSNSRSEMNVSTLELGDSALYLCASSLGGGNQPQHFGDGTRLSIL.